Listed below are T cell receptor beta chains from one sample, sequenced in a study of beta chain features in type 1 diabetes. The table came from immunoSEQ multiplex PCR; TCRdb's copy has only in-frame clones and leaves some out. The data hold approximately 140,000 clones, with 9% observed a single time. The specimen was central memory CD4+ T cells from blood. Every receptor here comes from a man aged 25 to 45 with type 1 diabetes. Each CDR3 is given with its conserved first and last residue. Fields, in order: J gene, V gene, clone size, D gene, CDR3 protein, CDR3 DNA. A D gene is named only where the DNA matches it firmly. Part of the rows lack a size; the others show once, few, many or a class for expanded clones.

J: TRBJ1-2; V: TRBV19; size: NA; D: NA; CDR3: CASHDGIYGYTF; DNA: TGTGCCAGTCATGACGGGATCTATGGCTACACCTTC
J: TRBJ2-5; V: TRBV7-2; size: many; D: NA; CDR3: CASSLLRQETQYF; DNA: TGTGCCAGCAGCTTGCTCAGACAAGAGACCCAGTACTTC
J: TRBJ1-2; V: TRBV30; size: few; D: TRBD1; CDR3: CAWSVLDRGSYTF; DNA: TGTGCCTGGAGTGTACTGGACAGGGGTAGCTACACCTTC
J: TRBJ1-1; V: TRBV2; size: few; D: TRBD1; CDR3: CASGTAGTEAFF; DNA: TGTGCCAGCGGGACAGCAGGCACTGAAGCTTTCTTT
J: TRBJ1-1; V: TRBV7-2; size: NA; D: NA; CDR3: CASSAGTLNTEAFF; DNA: TGTGCCAGCAGCGCCGGGACATTGAACACTGAAGCTTTCTTT
J: TRBJ1-5; V: TRBV7-2; size: few; D: TRBD1; CDR3: CASSLTLAGGDQPQHF; DNA: TGTGCCAGCAGCTTAACCCTAGCAGGGGGTGATCAGCCCCAGCATTTT
J: TRBJ2-3; V: TRBV29-1; size: NA; D: TRBD2; CDR3: CSVEDRLAGGSTDTQYF; DNA: TGCAGCGTTGAAGATCGACTAGCGGGGGGGAGCACAGATACGCAGTATTTT
J: TRBJ2-5; V: TRBV6-5; size: NA; D: NA; CDR3: CASSPRARAGETQYF; DNA: TGTGCCAGCAGTCCACGTGCCAGGGCTGGGGAGACCCAGTACTTC
J: TRBJ1-4; V: TRBV27; size: few; D: TRBD1; CDR3: CASSPNAGTGYQKLFF; DNA: TGTGCCAGCAGTCCGAACGCCGGGACAGGGTATCAAAAACTGTTTTTT
J: TRBJ2-7; V: TRBV5-1; size: few; D: NA; CDR3: CASSPRTASYEQYF; DNA: TGCGCCAGCAGTCCTCGGACTGCCTCCTACGAGCAGTACTTC
J: TRBJ1-5; V: TRBV12-5; size: many; D: NA; CDR3: CASGSRNQPQHF; DNA: TGTGCTAGTGGTTCGAGAAATCAGCCCCAGCATTTT
J: TRBJ2-5; V: TRBV30; size: few; D: NA; CDR3: CAWSVGEETQYF; DNA: TGTGCCTGGAGTGTAGGAGAGGAGACCCAGTACTTC
J: TRBJ2-5; V: TRBV30; size: few; D: NA; CDR3: CAWSAWDTSFQETQYF; DNA: TGTGCCTGGAGCGCATGGGACACGAGCTTCCAAGAGACCCAGTACTTC
J: TRBJ1-2; V: TRBV7-2; size: few; D: NA; CDR3: CASSVDGSYAGYTF; DNA: TGTGCCAGCAGCGTAGACGGGAGCTATGCTGGCTACACCTTC
J: TRBJ2-7; V: TRBV5-4; size: NA; D: NA; CDR3: CASSALALPYEQYF; DNA: TGTGCCAGCAGCGCTCTAGCTCTCCCTTACGAGCAGTACTTC
J: TRBJ1-2; V: TRBV4-3; size: NA; D: TRBD1; CDR3: CASSQGQGVNYGYTF; DNA: TGCGCCAGCAGCCAAGGACAGGGAGTGAACTATGGCTACACCTTC
J: TRBJ2-5; V: TRBV7-2; size: NA; D: NA; CDR3: CASSFTGIQETQYF; DNA: TGTGCCAGCAGCTTCACCGGGATTCAAGAGACCCAGTACTTC
J: TRBJ2-7; V: TRBV6-5; size: NA; D: NA; CDR3: CASSYYRQAEQYF; DNA: TGTGCCAGCAGTTACTACCGACAGGCAGAGCAGTACTTC
J: TRBJ1-6; V: TRBV2; size: few; D: NA; CDR3: CASSELSPQSPLHF; DNA: TGTGCCAGCAGTGAACTCTCTCCCCAGTCACCCCTCCACTTT
J: TRBJ2-1; V: TRBV2; size: few; D: TRBD2; CDR3: CASRYSGGGYNEQFF; DNA: TGTGCCAGCAGATATAGCGGGGGGGGTTACAATGAGCAGTTCTTC
J: TRBJ1-6; V: TRBV5-1; size: NA; D: NA; CDR3: CASSSSGTLVSPLHF; DNA: TGCGCCAGCAGCTCCTCCGGGACATTGGTCTCACCCCTCCACTTT
J: TRBJ1-2; V: TRBV6-4; size: few; D: TRBD1; CDR3: CASRPGQGVRYTF; DNA: TGTGCCAGCAGACCGGGACAGGGTGTTCGGTACACCTTC
J: TRBJ2-1; V: TRBV4-3; size: few; D: TRBD2; CDR3: CASSPRYGRGADNEQFF; DNA: TGCGCCAGCAGCCCCAGGTACGGGAGGGGGGCAGACAATGAGCAGTTCTTC
J: TRBJ1-1; V: TRBV14; size: NA; D: NA; CDR3: CASSLMGGTDTEAFF; DNA: TGTGCCAGCAGTCTAATGGGGGGGACGGACACTGAAGCTTTCTTT
J: TRBJ1-5; V: TRBV30; size: NA; D: NA; CDR3: CAWSGGGAGRGKPQHF; DNA: TGTGCCTGGAGTGGCGGAGGTGCGGGGAGAGGGAAGCCCCAGCATTTT
J: TRBJ2-7; V: TRBV5-1; size: NA; D: TRBD1; CDR3: CASSPGQNYEQYF; DNA: TGCGCCAGCAGCCCGGGACAGAACTACGAGCAGTACTTC
J: TRBJ1-1; V: TRBV11-2; size: NA; D: NA; CDR3: CASSLDPQNTEAFF; DNA: TGTGCCAGCAGCTTAGACCCACAGAACACTGAAGCTTTCTTT
J: TRBJ1-2; V: TRBV13; size: few; D: NA; CDR3: CASSLSGVYGYTF; DNA: TGTGCCAGCAGCTTGTCCGGGGTCTATGGCTACACCTTC
J: TRBJ1-5; V: TRBV30; size: few; D: NA; CDR3: CAWSVPGIRNQPQHF; DNA: TGTGCCTGGAGTGTACCGGGAATTCGGAATCAGCCCCAGCATTTT
J: TRBJ2-2; V: TRBV19; size: few; D: TRBD2; CDR3: CASKGGGVGGELFF; DNA: TGTGCCAGTAAAGGCGGGGGGGTCGGCGGGGAGCTGTTTTTT
J: TRBJ1-2; V: TRBV6-5; size: few; D: NA; CDR3: CASSSPGLNYGYTF; DNA: TGTGCCAGCAGCTCCCCGGGTCTAAACTATGGCTACACCTTC